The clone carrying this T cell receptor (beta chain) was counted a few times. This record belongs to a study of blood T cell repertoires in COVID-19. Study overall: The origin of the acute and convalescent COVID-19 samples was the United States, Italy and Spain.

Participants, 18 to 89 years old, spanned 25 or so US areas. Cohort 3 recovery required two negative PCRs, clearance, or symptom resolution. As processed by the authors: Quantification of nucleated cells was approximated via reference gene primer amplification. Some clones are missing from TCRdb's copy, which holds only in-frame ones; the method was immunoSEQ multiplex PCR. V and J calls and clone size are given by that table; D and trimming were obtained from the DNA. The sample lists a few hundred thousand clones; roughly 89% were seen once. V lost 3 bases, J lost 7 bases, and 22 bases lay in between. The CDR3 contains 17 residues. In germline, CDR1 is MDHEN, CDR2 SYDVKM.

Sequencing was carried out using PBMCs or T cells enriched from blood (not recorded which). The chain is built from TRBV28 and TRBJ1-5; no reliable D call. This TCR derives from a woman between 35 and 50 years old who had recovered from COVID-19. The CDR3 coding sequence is TGTGCCAGCAGTTTCTCAGCCTCTAGCCGGCGAGGCCAGCCCCAGCATTTT. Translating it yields CASSFSASSRRGQPQHF.